This passage covers 3 T cell receptor beta chains from one sample sequenced in a study of blood T cell repertoires in COVID-19 (dated by TCRdb to between 2020 and 2021). Libraries were constructed by the immunoSEQ multiplex PCR assay. The clones in this table, taken by TCRdb from immuneACCESS, are in-frame only. Not every clone is retained; where verified, under half of the shortfall comes from an unresolved V gene, and the cause of the rest is unknown. The sample records over 250,000 clones, roughly four fifths of which are singletons. The ten top clones hold 3.5% to 5% of the sample. The sample consisted of PBMCs or T cells enriched from blood (not recorded which). The source of these receptors is a young man with acute COVID-19.

V is TRBV10-1 and J is TRBJ2-7, with a possible D match to TRBD2 (7 bases). The CDR3 extends over 16 amino acids. The V and J ends lost 9 bases and 3 bases respectively, with 24 bases between them. Germline CDR1 is WNHNN and CDR2 is SYGVQD (reference sequence). For the CDR3, the DNA is TGCGCCAGTGGGGGGGCAGGCCCTTTCTTCCTCTACGAGCAGTACGTC. Amino acids: CASGGAGPFFLYEQYV.

The chain is built from TRBV25-1 and TRBJ1-6; D perhaps matches TRBD1 (6 bases). The CDR3 spans 15 residues. Germline CDR1 reads MGHDK; CDR2 reads SYGVNS. The V gene lost 11 bases and the J gene lost 7 bases, with 21 bases spanning the gap. The CDR3, as DNA: TGTGCCGCTCGGGAGGACAGTAATAAGAATTCACCCCTCCACTTT. The encoded protein is CAAREDSNKNSPLHF.

The rearrangement links TRBV4-3 to TRBJ2-2, with TRBD1 identical over 10 bases. The CDR3 consists of 14 residues. The germline V gene encodes CDR1 LGHNA and CDR2 YSLEER. V gave up 4 bases and J gave up 7 bases; unmatched junction bases: 3. CDR3 coding DNA: TGCGCCAGCAGCCTTCGGACAGGGGGCGGGGAGCTGTTTTTT. Residues: CASSLRTGGGELFF.